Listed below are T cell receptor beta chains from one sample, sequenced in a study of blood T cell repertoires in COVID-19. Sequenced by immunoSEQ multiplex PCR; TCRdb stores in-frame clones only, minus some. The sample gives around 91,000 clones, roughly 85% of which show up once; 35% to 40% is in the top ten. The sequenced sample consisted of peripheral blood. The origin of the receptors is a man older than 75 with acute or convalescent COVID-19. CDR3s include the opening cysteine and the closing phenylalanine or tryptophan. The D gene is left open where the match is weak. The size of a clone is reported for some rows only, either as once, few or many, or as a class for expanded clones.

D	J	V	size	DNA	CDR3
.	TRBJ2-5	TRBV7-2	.	TGTGCCAGCAGCTTCGGACTCAACTACGGAGAGACCCAGTACTTC	CASSFGLNYGETQYF
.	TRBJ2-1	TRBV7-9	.	TGTGCCAGCAGCTCCGGAGGGCACAGGGGACGCAATGAGCAGTTCTTC	CASSSGGHRGRNEQFF
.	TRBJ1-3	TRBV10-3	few	TGTGCCATCAGTGAGTCTCACTCTGGAAACACCATATATTTT	CAISESHSGNTIYF
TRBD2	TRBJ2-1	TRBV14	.	TGTGCCAGCAGCCAAATTAGCGGGGGGAACAATGAGCAGTTCTTC	CASSQISGGNNEQFF
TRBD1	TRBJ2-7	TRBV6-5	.	TGTGCCAGCAGTCGCTATAGGGACAGCTCCTACGAGCAGTACTTC	CASSRYRDSSYEQYF
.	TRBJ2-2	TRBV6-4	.	TGTGCCAGCAGTTCCAAGAGAGACACCGGGGAGCTGTTTTTT	CASSSKRDTGELFF
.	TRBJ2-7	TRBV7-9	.	TGTGCCAGCAGCTTCGACAGCTCCTACGAGCAGTACTTC	CASSFDSSYEQYF
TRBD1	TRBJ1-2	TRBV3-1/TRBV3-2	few	TGTGCCAGCAGCCAAGAGCAGGGCCAGGGACAGAGGGGCTACACCTTC	CASSQEQGQGQRGYTF
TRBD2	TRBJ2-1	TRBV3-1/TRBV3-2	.	TGTGCCAGCAGCCAAGAGACTAGCTATGAGCAGTTCTTC	CASSQETSYEQFF
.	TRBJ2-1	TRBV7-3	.	TGTGCCAGCAGCTTACAGGGGAATAGCTATAGTGAGCAGTTCTTC	CASSLQGNSYSEQFF